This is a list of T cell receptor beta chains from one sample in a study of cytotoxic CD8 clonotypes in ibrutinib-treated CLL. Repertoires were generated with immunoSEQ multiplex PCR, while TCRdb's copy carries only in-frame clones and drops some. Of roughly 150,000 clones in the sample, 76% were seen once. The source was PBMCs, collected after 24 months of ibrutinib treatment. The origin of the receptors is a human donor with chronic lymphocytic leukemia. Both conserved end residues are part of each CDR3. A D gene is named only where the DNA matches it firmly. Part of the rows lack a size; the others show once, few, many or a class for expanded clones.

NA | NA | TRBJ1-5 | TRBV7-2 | TGTGCCAGCAGCGCCGGTGGGGGGGCCTTCAATCAGCCCCAGCATTTT | CASSAGGGAFNQPQHF
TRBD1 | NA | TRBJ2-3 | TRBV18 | TGTGCCAGCTCACCGACAGGGGGCCGGGATACGCAGTATTTT | CASSPTGGRDTQYF
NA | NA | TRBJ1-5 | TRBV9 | TGTGCCAGCAGCCCCGGCGGCGGGAGCAATCAGCCCCAGCATTTT | CASSPGGGSNQPQHF
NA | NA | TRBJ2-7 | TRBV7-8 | TGTGCCAGCAGCGCCGGCGGTGACAGGCAGTACTTC | CASSAGGDRQYF
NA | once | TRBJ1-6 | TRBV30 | TGTGCCTGGAGTGTGTTCCGGACCAGCTCCTATAATTCACCCCTCCACTTT | CAWSVFRTSSYNSPLHF
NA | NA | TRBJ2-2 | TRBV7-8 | TGTGCCAGCAGCACGGACGGCGGGGTAGCGGCCCCAACCGGGGAGCTGTTTTTT | CASSTDGGVAAPTGELFF
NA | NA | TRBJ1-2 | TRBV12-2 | TGTGCCCGGGGCCAGGAAGGCCGAAAAGAAATCCCTAACTATGGCTACACCTTC | CARGQEGRKEIPNYGYTF
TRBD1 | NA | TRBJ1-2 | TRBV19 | TGTGCCAGCACCGGGACAGCTAACTATGGCTACACCTTC | CASTGTANYGYTF
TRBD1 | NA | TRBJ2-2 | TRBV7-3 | TGTGCCAGCAGCCCCAAGGGGGCTGGCGGTACCGGGGAGCTGTTTTTT | CASSPKGAGGTGELFF
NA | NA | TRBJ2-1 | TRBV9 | TGTGCCAGCAGCCCCCATGGGGGGGGCCGTTACAATGAGCAGTTCTTC | CASSPHGGGRYNEQFF
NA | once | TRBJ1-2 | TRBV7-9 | TGTGCCAGCAGCTCCGGGTCGGCAGGGGTGTATGGCTACACCTTC | CASSSGSAGVYGYTF
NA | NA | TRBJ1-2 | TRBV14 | TGTGCCAGCAGCCAAGAAACCGGGCCCCCGAGTCAATACACCTTC | CASSQETGPPSQYTF
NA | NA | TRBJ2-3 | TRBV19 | TGTGCCAGTAGTATGGCGGGAATTGGTGATACGCAGTATTTT | CASSMAGIGDTQYF
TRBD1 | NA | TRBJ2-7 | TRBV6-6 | TGTGCCAGCAGTTACTTAGGGGGCACCTACGAGCAGTACTTC | CASSYLGGTYEQYF
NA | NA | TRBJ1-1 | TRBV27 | TGTGCCAGCAGTTTGGGGGTTGGCACTGAAGCTTTCTTT | CASSLGVGTEAFF
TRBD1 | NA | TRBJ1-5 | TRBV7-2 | TGTGCCAGCAGCCCAACAGGGGGCGAGAATCAGCCCCAGCATTTT | CASSPTGGENQPQHF
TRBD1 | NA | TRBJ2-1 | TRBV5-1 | TGCGCCAGCAGCACTGACAGGGTAGATAGTAATGAGCAGTTCTTC | CASSTDRVDSNEQFF
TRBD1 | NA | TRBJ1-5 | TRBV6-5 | TGTGCCAGCAGCTCGGGACAGGGAGGGAATCAGCCCCAGCATTTT | CASSSGQGGNQPQHF
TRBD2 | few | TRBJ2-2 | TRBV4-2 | TGTGCCAGCAGCCAAGATGCTAGCGGGGGGGCCGGGGAGCTGTTTTTT | CASSQDASGGAGELFF
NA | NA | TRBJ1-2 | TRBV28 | TGTGCCAGCCACAGGGAGTGGGAGGATGGCTACACCTTC | CASHREWEDGYTF
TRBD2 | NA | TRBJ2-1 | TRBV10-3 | TGTGCCATCAGCCTAGCGGGAGGTGAGCAGTTCTTC | CAISLAGGEQFF
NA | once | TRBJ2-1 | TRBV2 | TGTGCCAGCACAGGTGTGGGGCTCAGGTTTGAGGAGCAGTTCTTC | CASTGVGLRFEEQFF